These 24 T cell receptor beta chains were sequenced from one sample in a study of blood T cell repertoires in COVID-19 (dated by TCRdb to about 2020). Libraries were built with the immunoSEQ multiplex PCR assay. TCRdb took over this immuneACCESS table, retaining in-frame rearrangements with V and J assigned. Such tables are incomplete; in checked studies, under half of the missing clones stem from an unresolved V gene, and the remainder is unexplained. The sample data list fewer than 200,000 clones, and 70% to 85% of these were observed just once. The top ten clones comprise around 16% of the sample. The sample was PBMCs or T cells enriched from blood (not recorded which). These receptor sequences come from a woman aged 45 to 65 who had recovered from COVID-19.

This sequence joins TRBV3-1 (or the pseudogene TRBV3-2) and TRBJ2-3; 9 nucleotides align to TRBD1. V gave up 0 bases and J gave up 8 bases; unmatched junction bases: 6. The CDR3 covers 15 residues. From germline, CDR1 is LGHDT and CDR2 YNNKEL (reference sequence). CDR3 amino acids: CASSQDWGQGRTQYF. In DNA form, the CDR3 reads TGTGCCAGCAGCCAAGACTGGGGACAGGGACGTACGCAGTATTTT.

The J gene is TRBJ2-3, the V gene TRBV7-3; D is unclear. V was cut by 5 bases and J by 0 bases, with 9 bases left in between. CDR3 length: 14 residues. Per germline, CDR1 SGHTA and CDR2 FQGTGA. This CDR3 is CASSRGPSTDTQYF. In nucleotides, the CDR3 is TGTGCCAGCAGCCGAGGCCCTAGCACAGATACGCAGTATTTT. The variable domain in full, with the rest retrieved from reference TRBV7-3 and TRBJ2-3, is GAGVSQTPSNKVTEKGKYVELRCDPISGHTALYWYRQSLGQGPEFLIYFQGTGAADDSGLPNDRFFAVRPEGSVSTLKIQRTERGDSAVYLCASSRGPSTDTQYFGPGTRLTVL.

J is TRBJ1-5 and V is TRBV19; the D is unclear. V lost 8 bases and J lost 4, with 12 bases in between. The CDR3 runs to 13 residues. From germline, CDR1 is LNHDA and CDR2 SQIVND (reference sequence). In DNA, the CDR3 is TGTGCCAGTTCCGACACCCGAAATCAGCCCCAGCATTTT. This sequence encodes CASSDTRNQPQHF.

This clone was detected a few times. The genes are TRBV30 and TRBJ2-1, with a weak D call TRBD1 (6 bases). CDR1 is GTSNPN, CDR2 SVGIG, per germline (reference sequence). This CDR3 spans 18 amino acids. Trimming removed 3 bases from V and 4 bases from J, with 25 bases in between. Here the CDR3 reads CAWRLSQGRQLGYNEQFF. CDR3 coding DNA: TGTGCCTGGAGGCTCTCACAGGGACGGCAGCTCGGGTACAATGAGCAGTTCTTC.

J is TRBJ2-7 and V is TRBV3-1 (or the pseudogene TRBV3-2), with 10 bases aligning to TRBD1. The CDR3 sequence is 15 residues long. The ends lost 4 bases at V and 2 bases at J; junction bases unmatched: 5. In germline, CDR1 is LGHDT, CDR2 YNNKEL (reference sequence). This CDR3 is CASSPAGTGAYEQYF. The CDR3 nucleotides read TGTGCCAGCAGCCCCGCCGGGACAGGGGCCTACGAGCAGTACTTC.

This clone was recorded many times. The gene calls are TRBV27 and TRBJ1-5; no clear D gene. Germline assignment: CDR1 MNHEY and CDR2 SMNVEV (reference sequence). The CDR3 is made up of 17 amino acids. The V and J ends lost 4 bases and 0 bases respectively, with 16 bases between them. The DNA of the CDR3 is TGTGCCAGCAGTTCGTCGTCCTGGCTCGATAGCAATCAGCCCCAGCATTTT. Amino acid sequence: CASSSSSWLDSNQPQHF.

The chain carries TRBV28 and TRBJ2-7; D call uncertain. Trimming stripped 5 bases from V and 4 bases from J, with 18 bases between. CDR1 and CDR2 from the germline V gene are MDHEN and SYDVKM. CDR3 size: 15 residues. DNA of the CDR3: TGTGCCAGCAGTCCTAAAGGCCCGGAGCGATACGAGCAGTACTTC. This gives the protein CASSPKGPERYEQYF.

For the CDR3, the DNA is TGCGCCAGCAGGGCCAGGTCAGATACGCAGTATTTT. This gives the protein CASRARSDTQYF. This sequence joins TRBV10-2 and TRBJ2-3; unclear D gene. V dropped 6 bases and J dropped 4 bases, with 8 bases sitting between them. Germline assignment: CDR1 WSHSY and CDR2 SAAADI. The CDR3 is 12 residues long.

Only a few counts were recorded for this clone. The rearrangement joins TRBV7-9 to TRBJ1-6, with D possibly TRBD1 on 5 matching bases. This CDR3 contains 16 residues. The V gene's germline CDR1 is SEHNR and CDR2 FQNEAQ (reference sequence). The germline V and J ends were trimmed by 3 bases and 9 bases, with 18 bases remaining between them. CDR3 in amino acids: CASSLAPGQGGSPLHF. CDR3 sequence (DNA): TGTGCCAGCAGCTTGGCCCCGGGTCAGGGTGGTTCACCCCTCCACTTT.

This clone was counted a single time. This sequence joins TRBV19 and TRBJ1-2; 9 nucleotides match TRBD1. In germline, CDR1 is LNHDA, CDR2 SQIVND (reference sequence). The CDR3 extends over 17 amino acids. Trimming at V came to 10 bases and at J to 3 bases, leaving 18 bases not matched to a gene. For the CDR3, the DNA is TGTGCCAACATATCACTGCGGGGACAGGGCCCTTACTATGGCTACACCTTC. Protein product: CANISLRGQGPYYGYTF.

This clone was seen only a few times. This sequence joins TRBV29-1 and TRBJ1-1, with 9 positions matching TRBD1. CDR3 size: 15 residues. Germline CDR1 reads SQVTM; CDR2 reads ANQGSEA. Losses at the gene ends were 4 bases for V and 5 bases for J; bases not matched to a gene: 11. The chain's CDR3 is CSVVSAQGAGTEAFF. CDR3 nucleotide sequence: TGCAGCGTTGTTTCGGCACAGGGGGCGGGTACTGAAGCTTTCTTT.

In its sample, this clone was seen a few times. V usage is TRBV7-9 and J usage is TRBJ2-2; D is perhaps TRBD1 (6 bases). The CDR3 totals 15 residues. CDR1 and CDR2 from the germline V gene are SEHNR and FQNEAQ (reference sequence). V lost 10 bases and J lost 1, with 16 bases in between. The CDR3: CANTPGTQNTGELFF. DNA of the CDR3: TGTGCCAATACCCCGGGGACACAGAACACCGGGGAGCTGTTTTTT.

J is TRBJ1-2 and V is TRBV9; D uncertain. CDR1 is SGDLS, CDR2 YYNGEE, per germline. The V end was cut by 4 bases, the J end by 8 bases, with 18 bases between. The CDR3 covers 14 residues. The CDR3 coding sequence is TGTGCCAGCAGCCCCCGCGGGGTTCACGAGGGCTACACCTTC. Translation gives CASSPRGVHEGYTF.

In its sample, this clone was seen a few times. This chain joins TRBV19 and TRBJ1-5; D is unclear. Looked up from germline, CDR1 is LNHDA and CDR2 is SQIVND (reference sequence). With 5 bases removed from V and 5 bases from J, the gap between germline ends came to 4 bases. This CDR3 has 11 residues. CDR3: CASSPDQPQHF. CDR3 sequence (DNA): TGTGCCAGTAGTCCGGATCAGCCCCAGCATTTT.

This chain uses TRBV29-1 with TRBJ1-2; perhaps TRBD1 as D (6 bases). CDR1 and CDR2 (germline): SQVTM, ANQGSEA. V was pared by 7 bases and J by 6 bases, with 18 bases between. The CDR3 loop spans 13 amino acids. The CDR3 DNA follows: TGCAGCGCCAGCTCCAGGGGCGCGAATGGCTACACCTTC. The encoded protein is CSASSRGANGYTF.

The CDR3 DNA reads as TGCGCCAGCAGCTTGGTATCGGGGGGCCGGGATGGCTACACCTTC. Its protein is CASSLVSGGRDGYTF. The chain recombines TRBV5-1 with TRBJ1-2, with TRBD1 as a possible D gene (6 bases). Germline V gene data show CDR1 as SGHRS and CDR2 as YFSETQ. This CDR3 contains 15 residues. V was trimmed by 0 bases and J by 6 bases, leaving 15 bases between them.

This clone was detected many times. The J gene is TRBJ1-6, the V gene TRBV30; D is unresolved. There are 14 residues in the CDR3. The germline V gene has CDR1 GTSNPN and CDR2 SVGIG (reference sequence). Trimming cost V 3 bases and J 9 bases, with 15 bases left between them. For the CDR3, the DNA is TGTGCCTGGAGAATCAGTCTTGGCGGTTCACCCCTCCACTTT. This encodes CAWRISLGGSPLHF.

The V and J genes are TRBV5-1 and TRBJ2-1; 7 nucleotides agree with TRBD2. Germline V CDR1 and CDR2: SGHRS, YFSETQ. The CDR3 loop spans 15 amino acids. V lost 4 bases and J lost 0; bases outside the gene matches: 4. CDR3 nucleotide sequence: TGCGCCAGCAGCCGCGGGAGTTCCTCCTACAATGAGCAGTTCTTC. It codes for CASSRGSSSYNEQFF. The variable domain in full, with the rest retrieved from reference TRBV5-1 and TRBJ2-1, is KAGVTQTPRYLIKTRGQQVTLSCSPISGHRSVSWYQQTPGQGLQFLFEYFSETQRNKGNFPGRFSGRQFSNSRSEMNVSTLELGDSALYLCASSRGSSSYNEQFFGPGTRLTVL.

CDR3 in DNA: TGTGCCAGCAGACAGGTTCCGAACACCGGGGAGCTGTTTTTT. Protein product: CASRQVPNTGELFF. The V and J genes are TRBV4-2 and TRBJ2-2; tentatively, D is TRBD1 (5 bases). The CDR3 extends over 14 amino acids. V was cut by 6 bases and J by 0 bases, with 8 bases left in between. Germline CDR1 LGHNA, CDR2 YNFKEQ.

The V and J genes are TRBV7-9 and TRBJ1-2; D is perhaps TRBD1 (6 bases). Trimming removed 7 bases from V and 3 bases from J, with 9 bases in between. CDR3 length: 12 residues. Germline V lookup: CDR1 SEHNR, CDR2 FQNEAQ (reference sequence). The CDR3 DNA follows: TGTGCCAGCATCGCAGGGGACTATGGCTACACCTTC. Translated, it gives CASIAGDYGYTF.

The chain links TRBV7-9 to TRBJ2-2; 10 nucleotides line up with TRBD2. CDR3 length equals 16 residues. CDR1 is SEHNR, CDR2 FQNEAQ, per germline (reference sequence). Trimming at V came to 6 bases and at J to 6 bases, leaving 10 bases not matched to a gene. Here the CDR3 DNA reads TGTGCCAGCAGGACTCCCCGAGCGGGGGGGGCCGGGGAGCTGTTTTTT. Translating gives CASRTPRAGGAGELFF.

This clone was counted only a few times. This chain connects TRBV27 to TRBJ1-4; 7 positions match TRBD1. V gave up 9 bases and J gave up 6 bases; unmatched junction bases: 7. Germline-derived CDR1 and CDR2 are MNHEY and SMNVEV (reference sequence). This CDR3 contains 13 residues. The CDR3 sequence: CARTTGVDEKLFF. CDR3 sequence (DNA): TGTGCCAGGACTACAGGGGTTGATGAAAAACTGTTTTTT.

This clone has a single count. CDR3: CASSPAGGRPYGYTF. The CDR3 coding sequence is TGTGCCAGCAGCCCGGCTGGGGGCAGACCTTATGGCTACACCTTC. The gene calls are TRBV9 and TRBJ1-2, with a weak D call TRBD1 (6 bases). The CDR3 is made up of 15 amino acids. V dropped 4 bases and J dropped 5 bases, with 18 bases sitting between them. The germline V gene has CDR1 SGDLS and CDR2 YYNGEE.

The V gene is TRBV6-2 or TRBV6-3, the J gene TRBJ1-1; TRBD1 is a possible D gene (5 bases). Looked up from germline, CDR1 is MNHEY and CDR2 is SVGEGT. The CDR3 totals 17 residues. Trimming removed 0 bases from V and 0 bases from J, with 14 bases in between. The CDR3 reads CASSYSAGRIMNTEAFF. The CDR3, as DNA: TGTGCCAGCAGTTACTCAGCAGGGCGGATTATGAACACTGAAGCTTTCTTT.